The 23 T cell receptor beta chains below were found in one sample sequenced in a study of cytomegalovirus exposure and HLA in healthy donors. The PCR contained 60 Vbeta and 13 Jbeta primers. The method was immunoSEQ multiplex PCR; TCRdb's version includes in-frame clones alone and lacks a portion of them. The data show roughly 130,000 clones, roughly four fifths seen once. Sequenced: PBMCs. The receptors derive from a middle-aged woman in good health and CMV-seropositive.

As to this clone: At one end the junction does not follow the germline gene, possibly because of a read error. The V gene is TRBV28, the J gene TRBJ1-2; unclear D gene. This CDR3 comprises 12 residues. CDR1 and CDR2 from the germline V gene are MDHEN and SYDVKM. CDR3 coding DNA: TGTGCCGGCAGTCCCCCGGGATGGGGCTACACCTTC. Protein sequence: CAGSPPGWGYTF.

The chain links TRBV5-1 to TRBJ2-1; TRBD2 aligns across 8 bases. The V gene's germline CDR1 is SGHRS and CDR2 YFSETQ. The CDR3 is 15 residues long. Losses at the gene ends were 6 bases for V and 9 bases for J; bases not matched to a gene: 14. CDR3 sequence reads: CASTRGASEIGEQFF. The CDR3 DNA reads TGCGCCAGCACGCGGGGGGCTAGCGAAATCGGTGAGCAGTTCTTC.

The chain carries TRBV14 and TRBJ1-4; D is undetermined. In germline, CDR1 is SGHDN, CDR2 FVKESK. The V gene lost 5 bases and the J gene lost 0 bases, with 10 bases spanning the gap. The CDR3 totals 15 residues. Here the CDR3 DNA reads TGTGCCAGCAGCTGGGCCAGCACAACTAATGAAAAACTGTTTTTT. It codes for CASSWASTTNEKLFF. Full variable domain (rest looked up from reference TRBV14 and TRBJ1-4): EAGVTQFPSHSVIEKGQTVTLRCDPISGHDNLYWYRRVMGKEIKFLLHFVKESKQDESGMPNNRFLAERTGGTYSTLKVQPAELEDSGVYFCASSWASTTNEKLFFGSGTQLSVL.

The CDR3 bases are TGTGCCAGCAGTTCCACGGACAGGGAAGCTTTCTTT. Residues: CASSSTDREAFF. V is TRBV28 and J is TRBJ1-1; 7 bases line up with TRBD1. J gave up 8 bases and V 4 bases, and 4 bases lay outside the gene matches. In germline, CDR1 is MDHEN, CDR2 SYDVKM. The CDR3 is 12 residues long.

Turning to this clone: Germline and junction disagree at one end, which may indicate a read error. This chain uses TRBV29-1 with TRBJ1-2; 9 bases align to TRBD1. Germline V gene lookup returns CDR1 SQVTM and CDR2 ANQGSEA. The CDR3 extends over 13 amino acids. The DNA of the CDR3 is TGCAGCGTTGAAGGGGACAGGGCCTATGGCTACCCCTTC. Translating gives CSVEGDRAYGYPF.

With regard to this clone: The junction differs from germline at one of its ends, possibly a read error. The V call is TRBV5-1, the J call TRBJ2-1; TRBD2 agrees at 12 bases. There are 16 residues in the CDR3. Germline V gives CDR1 SGHRS, CDR2 YFSETQ. The CDR3 reads CASSFTSGGSYSEQFF. The CDR3 DNA reads TGCGCCAGCAGCTTTACTAGCGGGGGGTCCTACAGTGAGCAGTTCTTC.

The chain has TRBV28 and TRBJ1-1, with 11 nucleotides matching TRBD1. V gave up 5 bases and J gave up 2 bases; unmatched junction bases: 7. Germline V gives CDR1 MDHEN, CDR2 SYDVKM. This CDR3 has 16 residues. CDR3 nucleotide sequence: TGTGCCAGCAGTCCCCGGGACAGGGGGAAAAACACTGAAGCTTTCTTT. It is translated as CASSPRDRGKNTEAFF.

The chain recombines TRBV2 with TRBJ2-1; D unresolved. The CDR3 consists of 14 residues. V was cut by 2 bases and J by 5 bases, with 10 bases left in between. The germline V gene encodes CDR1 SNHLY and CDR2 FYNNEI. DNA for the CDR3: TGTGCCAGCAGTGAACCCCGCGCTAACAATGAGCAGTTCTTC. It yields the protein CASSEPRANNEQFF.

This clone was observed a single time. V gene TRBV9 combines with J gene TRBJ1-1; 9 bases line up with TRBD1. The germline CDR1 and CDR2 sequences are SGDLS and YYNGEE. The CDR3 extends over 18 amino acids. V lost 0 bases, J lost 4 bases, and 13 bases stayed unmatched. CDR3 in DNA: TGTGCCAGCAGCGTAGGGACACCCGGGACAGGGCGTGCCACTGAAGCTTTCTTT. Its translation is CASSVGTPGTGRATEAFF.

V and J are TRBV6-5 and TRBJ1-1; possibly TRBD1 for D (5 bases). CDR1 and CDR2 from the germline V gene are MNHEY and SVGAGI. V was cut by 6 bases and J by 3 bases, with 11 bases left in between. The CDR3 is 13 residues long. CDR3 DNA: TGTGCCAGCAGGGAACAAGGGGACACTGAAGCTTTCTTT. This codes for CASREQGDTEAFF.

The chain has TRBV5-1 and TRBJ2-3; D perhaps matches TRBD1 (5 bases). The germline V gene encodes CDR1 SGHRS and CDR2 YFSETQ. V was clipped by 4 bases and J by 0 bases, with 21 bases between them. This CDR3 spans 18 amino acids. The CDR3 DNA sequence: TGCGCCAGCAGCACCGGACCCTCAGGGAAGACTAGCACAGATACGCAGTATTTT. Its translation: CASSTGPSGKTSTDTQYF.

The chain employs TRBV13 and TRBJ1-6; TRBD1 might be the D (6 bases). Germline-derived CDR1 and CDR2 are PRHDT and FYEKMQ (reference sequence). The CDR3 is 14 residues long. V was clipped by 5 bases and J by 7 bases, with 12 bases between them. CDR3 sequence: CASSGQLENSPLHF. DNA of the CDR3: TGTGCCAGCAGCGGACAGTTAGAGAATTCACCCCTCCACTTT. Full variable domain (remainder filled in from reference TRBV13 and TRBJ1-6): AAGVIQSPRHLIKEKRETATLKCYPIPRHDTVYWYQQGPGQDPQFLISFYEKMQSDKGSIPDRFSAQQFSDYHSELNMSSLELGDSALYFCASSGQLENSPLHFGNGTRLTVT.

The J gene is TRBJ2-3, the V gene TRBV5-1; 13 nucleotides line up with TRBD2. Germline V CDR1 and CDR2: SGHRS, YFSETQ. The CDR3 totals 16 residues. The V segment lost 4 bases and the J segment 5 bases; nucleotides outside the gene matches: 7. The CDR3 protein is CASSPGLAGARDTQYF. DNA of the CDR3: TGCGCCAGCAGCCCAGGACTAGCGGGGGCTAGAGATACGCAGTATTTT.

The rearrangement joins TRBV5-1 to TRBJ2-7, with 12 nucleotides matching TRBD2. The CDR3 has 17 residues. Germline lookup yields CDR1 SGHRS and CDR2 YFSETQ. The V segment lost 2 bases and the J segment 3 bases; nucleotides outside the gene matches: 9. The CDR3 loop reads CASSFIPSGGARYEQYF. The CDR3 bases are TGCGCCAGCAGCTTCATCCCTAGCGGGGGGGCGCGCTACGAGCAGTACTTC.

The chain employs TRBV5-4 and TRBJ2-3, with 7 positions matching TRBD2. V was clipped by 6 bases and J by 10 bases; unmatched bases: 8. Germline-derived CDR1 and CDR2 are SGHNT and YYREEE (reference sequence). CDR3 length: 12 amino acids. CDR3 residues: CASTLDGLAQYF. The DNA of the CDR3 is TGTGCCAGCACATTGGACGGACTAGCGCAGTATTTT. The full variable domain, its missing parts supplied by reference TRBV5-4 and TRBJ2-3, is ETGVTQSPTHLIKTRGQQVTLRCSSQSGHNTVSWYQQALGQGPQFIFQYYREEENGRGNFPPRFSGLQFPNYSSELNVNALELDDSALYLCASTLDGLAQYFGPGTRLTVL.

This clone has more than one count but fewer than ten. This sequence joins TRBV7-9 and TRBJ2-3; the D gene is possibly TRBD2 (5 bases). In germline, CDR1 is SEHNR, CDR2 FQNEAQ (reference sequence). The CDR3 has 12 amino acids. V lost 11 bases to trimming and J lost 4 bases, with 13 bases between them. This CDR3 reads CAPRGMADTQYF. The CDR3 DNA is TGTGCCCCGCGAGGGATGGCAGATACGCAGTATTTT. Together with reference TRBV7-9 and TRBJ2-3, the CDR3 gives the full variable domain: DTGVSQNPRHKITKRGQNVTFRCDPISEHNRLYWYRQTLGQGPEFLTYFQNEAQLEKSRLLSDRFSAERPKGSFSTLEIQRTEQGDSAMYLCAPRGMADTQYFGPGTRLTVL.

V and J are TRBV10-2 and TRBJ1-1; D remains unclear. V was clipped by 0 bases and J by 4 bases, with 9 bases between them. The CDR3 has 14 residues. Germline loops: CDR1 WSHSY, CDR2 SAAADI. As DNA, the CDR3 is TGCGCCAGCAGTGAGTCCTGGAGTGTCACTGAAGCTTTCTTT. Protein: CASSESWSVTEAFF.

This clone was seen just once. The V and J genes are TRBV25-1 and TRBJ2-1; 8 bases fit TRBD2. V shed 6 bases, J shed 4 bases, and the junction held 2 bases outside the gene matches. This CDR3 comprises 13 residues. CDR1 MGHDK and CDR2 SYGVNS come from the germline V gene. The CDR3 sequence is CASSGGAYNEQFF. The DNA for the CDR3 is TGTGCCAGCAGCGGGGGGGCGTACAATGAGCAGTTCTTC.

The chain combines TRBV2 with TRBJ1-6; a weak D match, TRBD1 (6 bases). V was cut by 6 bases and J by 4 bases, with 13 bases left in between. Germline CDR1 and CDR2: SNHLY and FYNNEI. The CDR3 contains 15 residues. CDR3: CASRGRDTYNSPLHF. The CDR3 DNA is TGTGCCAGCAGGGGCCGGGACACTTATAATTCACCCCTCCACTTT.

The V gene is TRBV19, the J gene TRBJ2-2; the D gene is possibly TRBD2 (7 bases). The length of the CDR3 is 16 residues. With 3 bases removed from V and 4 bases from J, the gap between germline ends came to 15 bases. The V gene's germline CDR1 is LNHDA and CDR2 SQIVND (reference sequence). CDR3 protein: CASSILRGGATGELFF. The CDR3 region has the DNA TGTGCCAGTAGTATCCTCAGAGGGGGGGCCACCGGGGAGCTGTTTTTT.

In this sample, this clone turned up a few times. This chain joins TRBV2 and TRBJ1-4; 7 bases fit TRBD1. V was pared by 7 bases and J by 6 bases, with 5 bases of the junction left unmatched. The CDR3 covers 13 residues. In germline, CDR1 is SNHLY, CDR2 FYNNEI. The CDR3 DNA reads TGTGCCAGCATGCCAGGGGGAGATGAAAAACTGTTTTTT. Translated: CASMPGGDEKLFF.

The rearrangement joins TRBV4-2 to TRBJ1-2; D might be TRBD1 (5 bases). This CDR3 is 17 amino acids long. Germline values: CDR1 LGHNA, CDR2 YNFKEQ. V lost 0 bases and J 0 bases, leaving 14 bases between the germline ends. The CDR3: CASSQETRGGANYGYTF. The DNA of the CDR3 is TGTGCCAGCAGCCAAGAAACTCGCGGGGGAGCTAACTATGGCTACACCTTC.

The V gene is TRBV19, the J gene TRBJ2-5; D unresolved. From germline, CDR1 is LNHDA and CDR2 SQIVND (reference sequence). The CDR3 is 12 amino acids. V dropped 6 bases and J dropped 3 bases, with 8 bases sitting between them. The CDR3 region is CASSQVKETQYF. The CDR3 DNA is TGTGCCAGTAGCCAGGTGAAAGAGACCCAGTACTTC.